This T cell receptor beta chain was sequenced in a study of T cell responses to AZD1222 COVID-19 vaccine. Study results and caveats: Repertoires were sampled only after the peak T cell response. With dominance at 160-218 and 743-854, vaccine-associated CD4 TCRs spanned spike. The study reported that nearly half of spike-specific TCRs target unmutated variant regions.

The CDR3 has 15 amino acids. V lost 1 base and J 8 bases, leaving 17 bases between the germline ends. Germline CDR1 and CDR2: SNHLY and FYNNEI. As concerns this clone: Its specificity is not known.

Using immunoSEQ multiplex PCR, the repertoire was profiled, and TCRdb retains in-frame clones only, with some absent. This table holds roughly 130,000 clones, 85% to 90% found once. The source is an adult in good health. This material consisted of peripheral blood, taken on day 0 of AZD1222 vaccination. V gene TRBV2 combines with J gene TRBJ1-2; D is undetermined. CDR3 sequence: CASSEEVTLFYGYTF. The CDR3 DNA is TGTGCCAGCAGTGAAGAGGTTACGCTCTTCTACGGCTACACCTTC.